The rows below give T cell receptor beta chains drawn from one sample of a study of T cell responses to AZD1222 COVID-19 vaccine. Method: immunoSEQ multiplex PCR; TCRdb's copy keeps in-frame clones and lacks some. Counted here are some 150,000 clones, roughly 92% occurring once; the ten biggest clones make up 3.5% to 4.5%. This sample comprised peripheral blood, obtained on day 0 of AZD1222 vaccination. These receptors were collected from an adult in good health. The CDR3 runs from the conserved cysteine through the conserved F or W.

TRBV7-2	TRBJ2-1	CASSPNRGLGEQFF
TRBV5-7	TRBJ2-7	CASSPDKRPGRDSYEQYF
TRBV24-1	TRBJ1-2	CATSDSGTDGGYTF
TRBV5-1	TRBJ1-5	CASSLGLMGPNSNQPQHF
TRBV19	TRBJ2-3	CASKRQGVQISTDTQYF
TRBV29-1	TRBJ1-6	CSGKTGRNSPLHF
TRBV28	TRBJ1-6	CASSLSSPRDVNSPLHF
TRBV5-1	TRBJ2-2	CASSLRLAGLTGELFF
TRBV5-6	TRBJ1-6	CASSFGGNSPLHF
TRBV28	TRBJ1-2	CASTPIWDDNYGYTF
TRBV30	TRBJ1-2	CAWSPLFSGRGGGYTF
TRBV18	TRBJ1-5	CASSPPAQGNQPQHF
TRBV5-6	TRBJ1-2	CASSLGEDMGYGYTF
TRBV5-4	TRBJ1-2	CASSRGAAGYTF
TRBV15	TRBJ1-5	CATSRQELGQGGLGNQPQHF
TRBV11-2	TRBJ2-1	CASSVVGKSSYNEQFF
TRBV18	TRBJ2-1	CASSSGLAYNEQFF
TRBV7-2	TRBJ2-2	CASSLQGRTGELFF
TRBV7-3	TRBJ1-2	CASSSSGTGDATF
TRBV27	TRBJ2-1	CASVAKRGNEQFF
TRBV5-1	TRBJ1-3	CASSDRVRNTIYF
TRBV19	TRBJ2-2	CASSMGTANTGELFF
TRBV27	TRBJ1-3	CASSARSPYSGNTIYF
TRBV6-5	TRBJ1-1	CASSYSAGSEAFF
TRBV30	TRBJ1-2	CAWGGRAGYTF
TRBV10-3	TRBJ1-1	CAISTGQMNTEAFF
TRBV3-1/TRBV3-2	TRBJ2-5	CASSQSTETQYF
TRBV2	TRBJ1-1	CASSVTGLTQAFF
TRBV5-1	TRBJ2-5	CASSFTRTGQETQYF
TRBV5-6	TRBJ1-2	CASSRRTGTPIGYTF
TRBV10-2	TRBJ2-3	CASRDGVSTDTQYF
TRBV19	TRBJ2-5	CASGRAQETQYF